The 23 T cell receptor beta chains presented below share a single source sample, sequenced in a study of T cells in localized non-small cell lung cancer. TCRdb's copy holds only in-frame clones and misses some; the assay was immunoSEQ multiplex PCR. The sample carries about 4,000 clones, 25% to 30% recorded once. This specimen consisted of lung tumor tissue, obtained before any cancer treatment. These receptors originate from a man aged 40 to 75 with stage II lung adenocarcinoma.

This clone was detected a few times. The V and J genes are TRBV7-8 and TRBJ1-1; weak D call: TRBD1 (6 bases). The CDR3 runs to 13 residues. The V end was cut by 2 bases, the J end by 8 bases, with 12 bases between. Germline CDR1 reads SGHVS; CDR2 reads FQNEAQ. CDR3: CASSLRDTSEAFF. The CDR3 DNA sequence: TGTGCCAGCAGCTTAAGGGACACCTCAGAAGCTTTCTTT.

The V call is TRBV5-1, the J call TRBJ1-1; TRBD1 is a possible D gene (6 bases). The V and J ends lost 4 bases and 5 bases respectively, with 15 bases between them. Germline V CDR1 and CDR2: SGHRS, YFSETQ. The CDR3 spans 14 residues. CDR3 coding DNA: TGCGCCAGCAGCCTTTTACAGGGAGGGACTGAAGCTTTCTTT. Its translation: CASSLLQGGTEAFF.

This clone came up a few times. The CDR3 DNA reads TGTGCCAGCTCGGTGAAGAGACACCAATTCAATCAGCCCCAGCATTTT. Amino acid sequence: CASSVKRHQFNQPQHF. The gene calls are TRBV28 and TRBJ1-5; D call uncertain. This CDR3 is built from 16 residues. Trimming cost V 8 bases and J 3 bases, with 20 bases left between them. CDR1 and CDR2 from the germline V gene are MDHEN and SYDVKM.

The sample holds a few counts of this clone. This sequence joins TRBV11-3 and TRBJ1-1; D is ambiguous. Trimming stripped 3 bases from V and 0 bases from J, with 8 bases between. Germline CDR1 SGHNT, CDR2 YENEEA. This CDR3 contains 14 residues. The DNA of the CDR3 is TGTGCCAGCAGCTTGCAGAGAATGAACACTGAAGCTTTCTTT. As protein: CASSLQRMNTEAFF.

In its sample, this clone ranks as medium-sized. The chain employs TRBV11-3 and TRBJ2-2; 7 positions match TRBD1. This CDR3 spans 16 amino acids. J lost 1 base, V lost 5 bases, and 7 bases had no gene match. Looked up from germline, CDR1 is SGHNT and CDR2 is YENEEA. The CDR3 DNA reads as TGTGCCAGCAGCCTACAGGGGAGTGGGAACACCGGGGAGCTGTTTTTT. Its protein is CASSLQGSGNTGELFF.

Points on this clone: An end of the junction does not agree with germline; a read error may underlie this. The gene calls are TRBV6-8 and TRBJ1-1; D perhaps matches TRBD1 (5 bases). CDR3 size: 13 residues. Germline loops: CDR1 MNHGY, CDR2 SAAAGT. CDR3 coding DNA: TGTGCCAGCAGTGACTCGCGGGGGACTGAAGCTTTCTTT. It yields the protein CASSDSRGTEAFF.

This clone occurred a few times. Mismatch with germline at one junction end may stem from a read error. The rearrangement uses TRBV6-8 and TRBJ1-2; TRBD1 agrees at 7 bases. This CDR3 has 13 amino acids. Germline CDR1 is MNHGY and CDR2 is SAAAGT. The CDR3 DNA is TGTGCCATCAGTTGGGACAGTAACTATGGCTACACCTTC. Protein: CAISWDSNYGYTF.

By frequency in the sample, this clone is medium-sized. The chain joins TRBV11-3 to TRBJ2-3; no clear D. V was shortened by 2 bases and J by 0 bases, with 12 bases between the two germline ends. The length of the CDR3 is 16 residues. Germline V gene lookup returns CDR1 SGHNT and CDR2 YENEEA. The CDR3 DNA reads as TGTGCCAGCAGCTTACGTCGGGCTTCTAGCACAGATACGCAGTATTTT. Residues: CASSLRRASSTDTQYF.

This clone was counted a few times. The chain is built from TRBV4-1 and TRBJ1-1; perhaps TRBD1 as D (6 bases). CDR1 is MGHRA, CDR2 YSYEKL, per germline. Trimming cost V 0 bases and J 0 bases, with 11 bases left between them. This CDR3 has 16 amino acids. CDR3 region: CASSQEGGQLNTEAFF. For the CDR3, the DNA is TGCGCCAGCAGCCAAGAAGGAGGACAGCTGAACACTGAAGCTTTCTTT.

In DNA form, the CDR3 reads TGTGCCAGCAGCTTGGACTCAGGGGCTCTGGGTGCTTTCTTT. Translated: CASSLDSGALGAFF. This sequence joins TRBV11-3 and TRBJ1-1, with D maybe TRBD1 (6 bases). The ends were cut back, 3 bases at V and 11 bases at J, with 19 bases in the middle. CDR1 and CDR2 (germline): SGHNT, YENEEA. This CDR3 comprises 14 residues.

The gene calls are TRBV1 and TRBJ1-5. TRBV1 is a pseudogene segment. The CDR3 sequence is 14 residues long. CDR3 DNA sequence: TGCGCCAGCAGCCTCGAGGACAGCAATCAGCCCCAGCATTTT. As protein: CASSLEDSNQPQHF.

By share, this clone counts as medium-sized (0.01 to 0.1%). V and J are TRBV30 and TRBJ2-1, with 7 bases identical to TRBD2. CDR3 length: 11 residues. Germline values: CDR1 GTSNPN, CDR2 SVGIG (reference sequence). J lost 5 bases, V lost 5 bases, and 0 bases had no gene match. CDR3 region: CAWGRDNEQFF. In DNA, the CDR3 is TGTGCCTGGGGGAGGGACAATGAGCAGTTCTTC.

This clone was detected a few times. The CDR3 region is CSPQQETNEQYF. CDR3 coding DNA: TGCAGCCCCCAGCAGGAAACCAACGAGCAGTACTTC. This chain connects TRBV29-1 to TRBJ2-7; D remains ambiguous. Germline values: CDR1 SQVTM, CDR2 ANQGSEA. The CDR3 is 12 residues long. Between the trimmed V and J ends, which lost 8 bases and 5 bases, there was a span of 16 bases.

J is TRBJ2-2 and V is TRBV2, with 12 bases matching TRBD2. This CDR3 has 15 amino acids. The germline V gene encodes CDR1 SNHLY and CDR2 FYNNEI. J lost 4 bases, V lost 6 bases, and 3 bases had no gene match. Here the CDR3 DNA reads TGTGCCAGCAGCCAGACTAGCGGGGGCACCGGGGAGCTGTTTTTT. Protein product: CASSQTSGGTGELFF.

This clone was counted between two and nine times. The CDR3 protein is CASSPRGGGKITGELFF. The CDR3 nucleotides are TGTGCCAGCAGCCCGCGCGGTGGGGGAAAAATCACCGGGGAGCTGTTTTTT. The gene calls are TRBV7-8 and TRBJ2-2; D may match TRBD1 or TRBD2 (5 bases each). This CDR3 region has 17 residues. V lost 5 bases and J 4 bases, leaving 20 bases between the germline ends. The germline V gene encodes CDR1 SGHVS and CDR2 FQNEAQ.

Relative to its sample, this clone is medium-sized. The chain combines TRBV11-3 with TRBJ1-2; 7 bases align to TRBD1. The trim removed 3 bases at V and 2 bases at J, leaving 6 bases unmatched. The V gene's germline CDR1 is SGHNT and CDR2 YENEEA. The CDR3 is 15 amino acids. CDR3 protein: CASSLSYRGNYGYTF. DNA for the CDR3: TGTGCCAGCAGCTTGAGTTACAGGGGCAACTATGGCTACACCTTC.

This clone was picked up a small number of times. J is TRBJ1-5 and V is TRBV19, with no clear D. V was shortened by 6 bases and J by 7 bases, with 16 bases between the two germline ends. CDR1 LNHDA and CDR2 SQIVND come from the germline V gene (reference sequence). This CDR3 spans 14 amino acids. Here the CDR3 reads CASRTLGGFQPQHF. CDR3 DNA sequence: TGTGCCAGTAGGACACTAGGAGGGTTCCAGCCCCAGCATTTT.

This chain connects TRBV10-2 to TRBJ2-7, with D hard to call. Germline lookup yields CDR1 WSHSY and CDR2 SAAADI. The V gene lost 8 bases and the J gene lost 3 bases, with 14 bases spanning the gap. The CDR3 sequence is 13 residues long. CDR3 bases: TGCGCCAGCGGGATCCGGACGGACTACGAGCAGTACTTC. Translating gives CASGIRTDYEQYF.

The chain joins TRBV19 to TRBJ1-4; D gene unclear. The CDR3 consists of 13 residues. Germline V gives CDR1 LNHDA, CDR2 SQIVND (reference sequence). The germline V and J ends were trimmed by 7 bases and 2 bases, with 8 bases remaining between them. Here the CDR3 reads CASTAQTNEKLFF. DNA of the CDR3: TGTGCCAGTACAGCACAGACTAATGAAAAACTGTTTTTT.

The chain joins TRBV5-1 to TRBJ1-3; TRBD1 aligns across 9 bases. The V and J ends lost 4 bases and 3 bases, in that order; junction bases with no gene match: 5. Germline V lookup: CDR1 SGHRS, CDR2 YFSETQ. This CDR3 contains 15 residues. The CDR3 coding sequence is TGCGCCAGCAGCCCCGGGACAGGGCTTGGAAACACCATATATTTT. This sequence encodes CASSPGTGLGNTIYF.

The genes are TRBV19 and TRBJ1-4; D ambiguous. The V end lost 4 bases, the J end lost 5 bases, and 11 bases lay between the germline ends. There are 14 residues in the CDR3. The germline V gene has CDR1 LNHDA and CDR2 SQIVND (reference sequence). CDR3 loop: CASSTTIPNEKLFF. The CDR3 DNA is TGTGCCAGTAGTACTACGATACCGAATGAAAAACTGTTTTTT.

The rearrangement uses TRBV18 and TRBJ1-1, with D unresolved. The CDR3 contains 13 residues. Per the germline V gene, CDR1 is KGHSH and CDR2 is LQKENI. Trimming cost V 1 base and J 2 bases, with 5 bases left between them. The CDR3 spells CASSPQVNTEAFF. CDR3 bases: TGTGCCAGCTCACCACAGGTAAACACTGAAGCTTTCTTT.

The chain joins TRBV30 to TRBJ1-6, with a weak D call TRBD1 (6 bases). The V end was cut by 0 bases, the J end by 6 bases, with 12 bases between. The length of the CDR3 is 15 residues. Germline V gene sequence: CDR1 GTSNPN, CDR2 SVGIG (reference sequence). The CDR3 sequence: CAWSVRQGFNSPLHF. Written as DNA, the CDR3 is TGTGCCTGGAGTGTTCGGCAGGGGTTTAATTCACCCCTCCACTTT.